The T cell receptor (beta chain) under discussion was sequenced for a study of T-cell reconstitution after alpha-beta-depleted transplantation in children. Study findings and constraints: Reportedly, only several hundred clones from non-depleted graft cells drove alpha-beta T-cell counts at about two months.

Germline V gene lookup returns CDR1 SGHTA and CDR2 FQGNSA. V was shortened by 7 bases and J by 9 bases, with 15 bases between the two germline ends. This CDR3 spans 12 amino acids. Unique molecular identifiers were incorporated into the prepared TCRbeta library. TCRdb passed the PCR reads through MiXCR, listing each CDR3 protein once. The sample records over 45,000 distinct CDR3 sequences, about 40% being singletons. Turning to this clonotype: The antigen is unknown.

The chain combines TRBV7-2 with TRBJ2-5; D might be TRBD1 (6 bases). The material was PBMCs, mostly from graft donor cells, obtained 360 days after TCRalphabeta/CD19-depleted stem cell transplant. This sequence was found in a male patient aged 5 to 17 who had a stem cell transplant for acute lymphoblastic leukemia, so the T cells may come from the graft donor. DNA for the CDR3: TGTGCCAGCACCCTTCAAGAGGGGGCCCAGTACTTC. It is translated as CASTLQEGAQYF.